This T cell receptor (beta chain) derives from a study of T cell changes during pregnancy in multiple sclerosis. The CDR3 sequence is 18 residues long. Clones were read by immunoSEQ multiplex PCR, and TCRdb kept only the in-frame ones, dropping some. The data show roughly 60,000 clones, approximately 92% seen once. The starting material was peripheral blood, obtained in the second trimester of pregnancy. The chain combines TRBV1 with TRBJ1-5; the D call TRBD1 from the table was never checked on the DNA. TRBV1 is labeled a pseudogene. This TCR was recovered from a female donor with multiple sclerosis, enrolled in a pregnancy study. This CDR3 reads CTSSQPGLPPASNQPQHF. CDR3 sequence (DNA): TGCACCAGCAGCCAACCAGGGTTGCCCCCGGCAAGCAATCAGCCCCAGCATTTT.